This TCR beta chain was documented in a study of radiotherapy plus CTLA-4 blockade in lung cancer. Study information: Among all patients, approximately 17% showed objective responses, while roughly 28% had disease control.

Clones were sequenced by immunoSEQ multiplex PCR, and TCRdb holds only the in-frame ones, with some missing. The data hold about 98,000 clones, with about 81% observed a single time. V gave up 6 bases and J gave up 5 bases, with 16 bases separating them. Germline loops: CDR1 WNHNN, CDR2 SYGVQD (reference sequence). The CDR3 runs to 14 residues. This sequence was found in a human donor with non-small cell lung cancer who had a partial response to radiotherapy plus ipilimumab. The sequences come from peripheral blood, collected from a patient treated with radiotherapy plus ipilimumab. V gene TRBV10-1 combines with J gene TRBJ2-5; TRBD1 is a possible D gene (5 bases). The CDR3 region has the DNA TGCGCCAGCAGCGCAGGGTTTACGACGGAGACCCAGTACTTC. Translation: CASSAGFTTETQYF.